A few counts support the clone carrying this T cell receptor beta chain. Its target is unknown. 5'RACE, which relied on constant-segment primers, yielded TCR alpha and TCR beta cDNA libraries carrying sample barcodes and UMIs. Each CDR3 protein is one row after TCRdb ran MiXCR on the 5' RACE reads. The sample lists approximately 210,000 distinct CDR3 sequences, about 10% seen once, with 2.5% to 3.5% in the top ten. This sample stems from a study of T-cell memory formation after mild COVID-19. The overall study: The TCR clusters were mostly specific to one donor.

General study results and limits: That cross-reactive memory joined was suggested by some responding clones appearing in pre-infection memory.

V was clipped by 6 bases and J by 3 bases, with 17 bases between them. CDR3 size: 15 residues. Germline loops: CDR1 LNHDA, CDR2 SQIVND (reference sequence). The specimen was PBMCs or a T cell subset sorted from them (not recorded which). The sequence came from a man younger than 35 who had mild COVID-19 (a few samples of this study predate the infection). Cell type and time point are not known. The chain is built from TRBV19 and TRBJ1-2, with TRBD1 as a possible D gene (5 bases). CDR3 sequence (DNA): TGTGCCAGTAGCCAGCCTGAGAGGGGTCACTATGGCTACACCTTC. It specifies CASSQPERGHYGYTF.